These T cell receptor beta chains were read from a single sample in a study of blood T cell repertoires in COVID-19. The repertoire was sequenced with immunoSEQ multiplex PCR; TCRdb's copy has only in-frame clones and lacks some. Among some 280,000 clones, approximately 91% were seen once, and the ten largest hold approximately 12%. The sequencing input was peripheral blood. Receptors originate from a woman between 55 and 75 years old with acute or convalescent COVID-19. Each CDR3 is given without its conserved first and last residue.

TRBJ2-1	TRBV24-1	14	ATSDVGLAGGYEQF
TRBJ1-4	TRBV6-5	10	ASSQGHEKLF
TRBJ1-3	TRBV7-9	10	ASSSAGNTIY
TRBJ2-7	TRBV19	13	ASSVRLAVNYEQY
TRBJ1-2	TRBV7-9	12	ASSSSDRPFGYT
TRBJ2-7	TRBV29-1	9	SVRVSYEQY
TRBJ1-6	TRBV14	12	ASSRDRWNSPLH
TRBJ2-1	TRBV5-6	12	ASSLRQIYNEQF
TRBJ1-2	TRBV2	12	ASSESGQGYGYT
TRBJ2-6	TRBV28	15	ASSFRGLSSGANVLT
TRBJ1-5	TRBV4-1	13	ASRPLARGNQPQH
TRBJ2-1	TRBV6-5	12	ASRPSGAGNEQF
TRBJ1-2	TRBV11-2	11	ASSPTGLYGYT
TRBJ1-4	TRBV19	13	ASSIGDNVIRKLF
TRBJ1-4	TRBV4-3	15	ASSRTDTSAPNEKLF
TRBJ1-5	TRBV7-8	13	ASSFSAVSNQPQH
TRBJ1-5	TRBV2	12	ASSPGQGGQPQH
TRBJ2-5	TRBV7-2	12	ASSPWTAQETQY
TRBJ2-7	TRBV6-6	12	ASSRTVDPYEQY
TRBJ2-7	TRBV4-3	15	ASSQEGPGQGAHEQY
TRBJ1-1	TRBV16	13	ASSQGGQANKRAF
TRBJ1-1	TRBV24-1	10	ATSDLVGEAF
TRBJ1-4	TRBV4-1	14	ASSRGQGTTNEKLF
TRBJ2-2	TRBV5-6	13	ASSLAGKGAGELF
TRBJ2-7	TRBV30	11	AWRSGGSYEQY
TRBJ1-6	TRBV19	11	ASRRVVNSPLH
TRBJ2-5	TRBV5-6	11	ASSLDSRETQY
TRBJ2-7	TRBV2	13	ASSETNRGWDEQY
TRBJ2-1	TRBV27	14	ASRNERRSSYNEQF
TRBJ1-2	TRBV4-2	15	ASSQADRFSPIYGYT
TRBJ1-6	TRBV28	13	ASSNHRTTGAPLH
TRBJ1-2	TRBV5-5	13	ASSLDGQGRGGYT
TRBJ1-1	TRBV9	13	ASSSGLPAVTEAF
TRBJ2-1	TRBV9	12	ASSVGGTYNEQF
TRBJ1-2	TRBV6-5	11	ASSQQGAGGYT